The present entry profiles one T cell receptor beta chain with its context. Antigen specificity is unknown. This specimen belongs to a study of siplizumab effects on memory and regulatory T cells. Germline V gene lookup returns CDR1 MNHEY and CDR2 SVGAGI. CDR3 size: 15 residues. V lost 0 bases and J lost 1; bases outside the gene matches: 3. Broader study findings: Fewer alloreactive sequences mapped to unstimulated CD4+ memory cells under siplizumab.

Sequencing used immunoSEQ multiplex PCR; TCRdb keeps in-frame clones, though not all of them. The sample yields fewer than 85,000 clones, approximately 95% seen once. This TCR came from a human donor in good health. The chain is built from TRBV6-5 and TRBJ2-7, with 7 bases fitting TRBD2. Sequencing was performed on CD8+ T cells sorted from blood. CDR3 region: CASSYSPSGSYEQYF. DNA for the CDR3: TGTGCCAGCAGTTACTCGCCTAGCGGATCCTACGAGCAGTACTTC.